The sequence of this T cell receptor (beta chain) was determined in a study of cytomegalovirus exposure and HLA in healthy donors. V was shortened by 0 bases and J by 8 bases, with 17 bases between the two germline ends. The CDR3 spans 15 residues. Germline CDR1 and CDR2: SGHRS and YFSETQ. Amplification used 60 Vbeta primers and 13 Jbeta primers. Repertoires were generated with immunoSEQ multiplex PCR, while TCRdb's copy carries only in-frame clones and drops some. The sample comprises roughly 140,000 clones, 60% to 80% of which are singletons, and 4.9% rests with the top ten. This chain links TRBV5-1 with TRBJ1-2, with D unresolved. The TCR was taken from a woman between 50 and 59 years old in good health and CMV-seronegative. The material sequenced was PBMCs. CDR3 loop: CASSLAVSGSMGYTF. Here the CDR3 DNA reads TGCGCCAGCAGCTTGGCCGTATCGGGAAGTATGGGCTACACCTTC.